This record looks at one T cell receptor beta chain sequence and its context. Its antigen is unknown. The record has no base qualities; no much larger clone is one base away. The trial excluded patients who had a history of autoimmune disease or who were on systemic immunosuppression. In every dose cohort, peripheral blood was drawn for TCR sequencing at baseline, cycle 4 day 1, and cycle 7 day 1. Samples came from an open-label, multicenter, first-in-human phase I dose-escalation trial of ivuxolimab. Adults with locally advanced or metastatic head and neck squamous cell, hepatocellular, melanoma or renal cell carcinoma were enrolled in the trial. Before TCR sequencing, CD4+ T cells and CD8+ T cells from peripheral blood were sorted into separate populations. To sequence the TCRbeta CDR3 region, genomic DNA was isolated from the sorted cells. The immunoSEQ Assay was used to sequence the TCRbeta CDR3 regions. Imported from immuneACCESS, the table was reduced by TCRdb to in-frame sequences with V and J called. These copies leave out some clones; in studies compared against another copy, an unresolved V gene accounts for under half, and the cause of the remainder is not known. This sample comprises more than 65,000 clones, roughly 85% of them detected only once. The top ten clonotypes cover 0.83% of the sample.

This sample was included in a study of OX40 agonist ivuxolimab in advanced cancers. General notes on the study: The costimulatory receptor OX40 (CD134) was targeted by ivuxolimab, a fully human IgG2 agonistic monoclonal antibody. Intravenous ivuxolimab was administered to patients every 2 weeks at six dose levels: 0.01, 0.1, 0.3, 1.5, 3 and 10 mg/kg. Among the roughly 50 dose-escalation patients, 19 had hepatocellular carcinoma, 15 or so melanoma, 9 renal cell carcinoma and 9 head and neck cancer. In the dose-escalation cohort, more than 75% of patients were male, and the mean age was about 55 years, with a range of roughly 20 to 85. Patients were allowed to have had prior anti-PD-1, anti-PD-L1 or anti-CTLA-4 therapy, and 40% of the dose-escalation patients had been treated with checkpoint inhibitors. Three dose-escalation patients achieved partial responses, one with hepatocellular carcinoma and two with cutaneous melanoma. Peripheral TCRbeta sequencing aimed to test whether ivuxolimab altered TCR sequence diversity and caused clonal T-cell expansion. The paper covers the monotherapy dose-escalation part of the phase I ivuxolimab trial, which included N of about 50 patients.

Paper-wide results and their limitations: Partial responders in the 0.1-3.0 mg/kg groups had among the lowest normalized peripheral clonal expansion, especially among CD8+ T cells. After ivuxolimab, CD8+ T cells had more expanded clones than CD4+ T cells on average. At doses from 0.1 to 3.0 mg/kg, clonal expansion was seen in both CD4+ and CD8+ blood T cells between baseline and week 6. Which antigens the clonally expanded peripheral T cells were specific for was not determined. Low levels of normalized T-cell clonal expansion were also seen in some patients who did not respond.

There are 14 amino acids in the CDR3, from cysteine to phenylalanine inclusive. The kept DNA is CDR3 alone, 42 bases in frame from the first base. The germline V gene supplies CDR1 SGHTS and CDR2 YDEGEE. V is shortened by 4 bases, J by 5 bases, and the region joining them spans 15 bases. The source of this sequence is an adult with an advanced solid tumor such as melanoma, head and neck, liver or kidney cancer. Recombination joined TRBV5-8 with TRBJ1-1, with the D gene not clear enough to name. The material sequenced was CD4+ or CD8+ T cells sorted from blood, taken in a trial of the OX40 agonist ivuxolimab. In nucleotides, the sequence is TGTGCCAGCAGCCGCGACCGGGGAGGGACTGAAGCTTTCTTT. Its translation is CASSRDRGGTEAFF.